This TCR beta chain was retrieved from a study of a mutant IDH1 vaccine in newly diagnosed glioma. At the level of the study: Patients were started on vaccination 4-6 weeks after radiotherapy alone, or with temozolomide cycles. Earlier treatment was radiotherapy, temozolomide, or both, with most getting both.

The time point is: week 35, safety follow-up. Doses consisted of 300 ug of mutant IDH1 20-mer peptide each, paired with topical imiquimod. Patients came in for eight vaccinations, in weeks 1, 3, 5, 7, 11, 15, 19 and 23. New WHO grade 3 or 4 IDH1-mutant, ATRX-lost astrocytomas were present in all donors. Germline-derived CDR1 and CDR2 are LNHDA and SQIVND (reference sequence). The CDR3 is made up of 16 amino acids. The junction had 15 bases not matched to a gene; V was cut back by 10 bases and J by 6 bases. Concerning this clone: The antigen is undetermined.

The data were produced by immunoSEQ multiplex PCR, yet TCRdb's version contains in-frame clones alone and is incomplete. This repertoire shows fewer than 55,000 clones, 81% found once; its top ten account for roughly 5%. V gene TRBV19 combines with J gene TRBJ2-2; the match to TRBD1 covers 9 bases. This sample comprised PBMCs, obtained from a glioma patient whose treatment included an IDH1 peptide vaccine. The TCR sequence derives from a woman between 35 and 50 years old with glioma. Some clones in this sample may be carry-over from other donors' samples. The CDR3 region has the DNA TGTGCCACCCAAGGAGGGGGACAGGGTCGTCCCGGGGAGCTGTTTTTT. It is translated as CATQGGGQGRPGELFF.